This is a list of T cell receptor beta chains from one sample in a study of blood T cell repertoires in COVID-19. Assay: immunoSEQ multiplex PCR; the TCRdb copy retains only in-frame clones and omits some. The table has some 50,000 clones, about three quarters seen once; the top ten hold around 19%. The sample taken for sequencing was peripheral blood. The receptors stem from a human donor with active or convalescent COVID-19. The donor label of this sample is uncertain. The CDR3 runs from the conserved cysteine through the conserved F or W. D genes are given only for firm matches. Size values are once, few and many counts, or a class for expanded clones, and some rows have none.

d_call j_call v_call clone_size cdr3_length cdr3_nt cdr3_aa
TRBD1 TRBJ2-7 TRBV5-1 - 14 TGCGCCAGCAGCGGGACAGGGCCCACCTACGAGCAGTACTTC CASSGTGPTYEQYF
- TRBJ2-4 TRBV4-1 - 14 TGCGCCAGCAGTCAAGGGAGGGCCAAAAACATTCAGTACTTC CASSQGRAKNIQYF
TRBD1 TRBJ1-3 TRBV5-6 few 18 TGTGCCAGCAGCTACTACGGGACAGGACTATCCTCTGGAAACACCATATATTTT CASSYYGTGLSSGNTIYF
TRBD2 TRBJ2-7 TRBV9 - 16 TGTGCCAGCAGCCCCCGCGGTGGGAGGGGCTCCTACGAGCAGTACTTC CASSPRGGRGSYEQYF
TRBD1 TRBJ1-1 TRBV28 - 16 TGTGCCAGCAGACGTCCGGGACAGTTAATGAACACTGAAGCTTTCTTT CASRRPGQLMNTEAFF
TRBD1 TRBJ1-4 TRBV11-1 - 14 TGTGCCAGCAGCCCGGGACAGGGGCATGAAAAACTGTTTTTT CASSPGQGHEKLFF
- TRBJ2-2 TRBV7-6 once 13 TGTGCCAGCAGCCCCCGTCGGGACGGGGAGCTGTTTTTT CASSPRRDGELFF
TRBD1 TRBJ1-4 TRBV5-6 - 14 TGTGCCAGCAGCATACAGGGGGCTGGGGAAAAACTGTTTTTT CASSIQGAGEKLFF
- TRBJ1-5 TRBV18 - 13 TGTGCCAGCTCACCCCTTAGCAATCAGCCCCAGCATTTT CASSPLSNQPQHF
- TRBJ2-3 TRBV27 - 13 TGTGCCAGCAGCGGTCTAGCGACAGATACGCAGTATTTT CASSGLATDTQYF
- TRBJ1-2 TRBV19 - 13 TGTGCCAGTAGTTCCACAGGAAACTATGGCTACACCTTC CASSSTGNYGYTF
- TRBJ1-2 TRBV6-6 - 15 TGTGCCAGCAGTTACTCGATTGAGGGCCTAGGGGGCTACACCTTC CASSYSIEGLGGYTF
TRBD1 TRBJ1-5 TRBV27 few 15 TGTGCCAGCAGTTCCGGGACAGGGGGCGCATTGCCCCAGCATTTT CASSSGTGGALPQHF
- TRBJ2-5 TRBV6-5 - 15 TGTGCCAGCAGTTACGCCTCAGGCGCCCATGCGACCCAGTACTTC CASSYASGAHATQYF
- TRBJ1-1 TRBV6-5 - 12 TGTGCCAGCAGCTTCGGGGGCACTGAAGCTTTCTTT CASSFGGTEAFF
- TRBJ1-2 TRBV19 - 15 TGTGCCAGTAGTATGGGGCCCGGCGGAAGCTATGGCTACACCTTC CASSMGPGGSYGYTF
- TRBJ1-5 TRBV27 - 14 TGTGCCAGCAAGAGGCGGGAAGCGAATCAGCCCCAGCATTTT CASKRREANQPQHF
TRBD2 TRBJ2-1 TRBV30 - 15 TGTGCCTGGAGTGGGGTAGCGGGAGCCCGATATGAGCAGTTCTTC CAWSGVAGARYEQFF
- TRBJ2-7 TRBV5-5 - 15 TGTGCCAGCAGCTTAGGGGACACGGTCTCCTACGAGCAGTACTTC CASSLGDTVSYEQYF
- TRBJ2-3 TRBV30 once 11 TGTGCCTGGAGTGCGACAGATACGCAGTATTTT CAWSATDTQYF
TRBD2 TRBJ2-3 TRBV6-4 - 13 TGTGCCAGCAGTGCTAGCGGGACAGATACGCAGTATTTT CASSASGTDTQYF
- TRBJ1-2 TRBV6-5 - 14 TGTGCCAGCAGTTACGGCAGGAGGGGCTATGGCTACACCTTC CASSYGRRGYGYTF
- TRBJ1-4 TRBV6-5 - 14 TGTGCCAGCAGTTACGAGGGAGATAATGAAAAACTGTTTTTT CASSYEGDNEKLFF
- TRBJ2-1 TRBV12-3/TRBV12-4 - 12 TGTGCCAGCAGCGGCGGGTCCGCTGAGCAGTTCTTC CASSGGSAEQFF
TRBD2 TRBJ2-5 TRBV6-4 - 18 TGTGCCAGCAATCAGGAACCCGGGACTAGGATGGTGCAAGAGACCCAGTACTTC CASNQEPGTRMVQETQYF
TRBD1 TRBJ1-1 TRBV12-5 - 15 TGTGCTAGTGGGCCACAGGGGTGGATGAACACTGAAGCTTTCTTT CASGPQGWMNTEAFF
- TRBJ2-5 TRBV5-1 - 15 TGCGCCAGCAGCTCGCCCCAGGGGGGTACAGAGACCCAGTACTTC CASSSPQGGTETQYF
TRBD2 TRBJ2-7 TRBV7-2 - 15 TGTGCCAGCAGAAAGGGACTAGCGGGTGACTACGAGCAGTACTTC CASRKGLAGDYEQYF
TRBD1 TRBJ2-7 TRBV7-8 once 16 TGTGCCAGCAGCTTATTTCGGGGACAGAGCTCCCTGGAGCAGTACTTC CASSLFRGQSSLEQYF
TRBD1 TRBJ1-5 TRBV3-1/TRBV3-2 - 16 TGTGCCAGCAGCCTCCGGGACAGGGCGCCTACTCAGCCCCAGCATTTT CASSLRDRAPTQPQHF
TRBD2 TRBJ2-1 TRBV15 - 16 TGTGCCACCAGCAGGGGACTAGCGGGTGGATTGGATGAGCAGTTCTTC CATSRGLAGGLDEQFF
- TRBJ1-4 TRBV9 - 15 TGTGCCAGCAGTATACAGGGCTTACTTAATGAAAAACTGTTTTTT CASSIQGLLNEKLFF
TRBD2 TRBJ2-1 TRBV7-3 once 18 TGTGCCAGCAGCTTAACGAGAATAGCGGGAGGGCCAGCGAATGAGCAGTTCTTC CASSLTRIAGGPANEQFF
TRBD2 TRBJ2-1 TRBV10-3 - 13 TGTGCCACCCTGAGAGCGGGGCTCAATGAGCAGTTCTTC CATLRAGLNEQFF
TRBD2 TRBJ2-3 TRBV5-6 - 15 TGTGCCAGCAGCGTCCTACCTAGCGGAACAGATACGCAGTATTTT CASSVLPSGTDTQYF
TRBD2 TRBJ2-3 TRBV12-3/TRBV12-4 - 12 TGTGCCAGCAGTTACCCGGGACTAGCGCAGTATTTT CASSYPGLAQYF
TRBD2 TRBJ2-6 TRBV18 - 17 TGTGCCAGCTCAAGACTAGCGGAGTACCCTGGGGCCAACGTCCTGACTTTC CASSRLAEYPGANVLTF
- TRBJ1-4 TRBV5-1 - 16 TGCGCCAGCAGCTTATCAGGAGGGGATCAAGGTGAAAAACTGTTTTTT CASSLSGGDQGEKLFF
- TRBJ2-7 TRBV6-2/TRBV6-3 - 16 TGTGCCAGCAGTTACCCGAGGGCGGGTCCCTCCTACGAGCAGTACTTC CASSYPRAGPSYEQYF
- TRBJ1-1 TRBV30 - 13 TGTGCCTGGAGTTACAGGGACGGAACTGAAGCTTTCTTT CAWSYRDGTEAFF
- TRBJ2-3 TRBV6-4 - 13 TGTGCCAGCAGTGAAGCAAGCACAGATACGCAGTATTTT CASSEASTDTQYF
- TRBJ2-5 TRBV9 - 14 TGTGCCAGCAGCCCCCGGTTCCTACAAGAGACCCAGTACTTC CASSPRFLQETQYF
TRBD1 TRBJ1-2 TRBV14 - 15 TGTGCCAGCAGCGAAGATGCAGGACAGGGGTATGGCTACACCTTC CASSEDAGQGYGYTF
TRBD2 TRBJ2-7 TRBV23-1 - 12 TGCGCCAGCAGTCGACGGGAGGACGAGCAGTACTTC CASSRREDEQYF
- TRBJ1-2 TRBV2 - 12 TGTGCCAGCAGTGAGGGAGAAGGGGGCTACACCTTC CASSEGEGGYTF
- TRBJ1-2 TRBV19 - 13 TGTGCCAGTACCATCGGGGAGTCGGTTGGCTACACCTTC CASTIGESVGYTF
TRBD2 TRBJ2-7 TRBV6-2/TRBV6-3 - 18 TGTGCCAGCAGTTACTCCCTCGGGGCTAGCGGGAGCACCTACGAGCAGTACTTC CASSYSLGASGSTYEQYF
TRBD1 TRBJ1-6 TRBV11-2 - 15 TGTGCCAGCAGCTTAGAACAGGGGGTACACTCACCCCTCCACTTT CASSLEQGVHSPLHF
- TRBJ1-3 TRBV3-1/TRBV3-2 few 13 TGTGCCAGCTCATCGGGGAACGGAAACACCATATATTTT CASSSGNGNTIYF